The 10 T cell receptor beta chains given below trace back to one sample, sequenced in a study of human T cells and chemical hapten exposure. Regarding time point: pre-sensitization, week 0. As to treatment: therapeutic diphenylcyclopropenone sensitization with weekly scalp DPC. MiXCR, applied by TCRdb to the RACE reads, yields one record per CDR3 protein. The data show about 350,000 distinct CDR3 sequences, 4.5% to 7% seen once. This specimen was whole blood, taken in connection with sensitization to the hapten diphenylcyclopropenone (DPC). The receptors stem from a woman younger than 35 with alopecia areata. Some clones in this sample may be carry-over from other donors' samples.

As regards this clonotype: This may stem from a read error, because a much larger clone lies one nucleotide away. This chain connects TRBV6-1 to TRBJ1-2; D may be TRBD1 (5 bases). CDR1 MNHNS and CDR2 SASEGT come from the germline V gene. This CDR3 contains 15 residues. Between the trimmed V and J ends, which lost 6 bases and 5 bases, there was a span of 19 bases. The CDR3 here is CASSPRTREGYGYTF. Here the CDR3 DNA reads TGTGCCAGCAGCCCAAGGACAAGGGAGGGGTATGGCTACACCTTC.

In its sample, this clonotype was seen many times. J is TRBJ1-2 and V is TRBV28; tentatively, D is TRBD1 (5 bases). Germline values: CDR1 MDHEN, CDR2 SYDVKM. This CDR3 has 14 amino acids. V was clipped by 3 bases and J by 6 bases, with 14 bases between them. The CDR3 DNA reads as TGTGCCAGCAGTTTGGGGCGGCCGGCGAATGGCTACACCTTC. Translated, it gives CASSLGRPANGYTF.

This clonotype came up many times. The J gene is TRBJ2-7, the V gene TRBV7-9; either TRBD1 or TRBD2 may fit D (5 bases each). V gave up 3 bases and J gave up 10 bases, with 19 bases separating them. This CDR3 is 14 amino acids long. Germline V gene lookup returns CDR1 SEHNR and CDR2 FQNEAQ (reference sequence). The CDR3 loop is CASSFGAEKTPQYF. The CDR3 DNA follows: TGTGCCAGCAGCTTCGGGGCAGAGAAGACCCCCCAGTACTTC.

The CDR3 loop reads CSVVGAFGQPQHF. The CDR3 DNA reads as TGCAGCGTTGTGGGGGCTTTCGGTCAGCCCCAGCATTTT. The rearrangement joins TRBV29-1 to TRBJ1-5; the D gene is possibly TRBD1 (6 bases). This CDR3 is built from 13 residues. Trimming took off 4 bases at V and 6 bases at J, with 13 bases between the two ends. Germline CDR1 SQVTM, CDR2 ANQGSEA.

In its sample, this clonotype was seen many times. This rearrangement joins TRBV3-1 to TRBJ1-2; D unclear. Germline CDR1 and CDR2: LGHDT and YNNKEL (reference sequence). V was clipped by 4 bases and J by 8 bases, with 14 bases between them. The CDR3 has 13 residues. CDR3 residues: CASSLKVEGGYTF. The DNA for the CDR3 is TGTGCCAGCAGCCTGAAAGTCGAAGGAGGCTACACCTTC.

At least ten counts were recorded for this clonotype. The chain is built from TRBV7-9 and TRBJ1-2; D gene uncertain. Germline-derived CDR1 and CDR2 are SEHNR and FQNEAQ (reference sequence). The CDR3 has 16 amino acids. V was clipped by 1 base and J by 2 bases, with 14 bases between them. In DNA form, the CDR3 reads TGTGCCAGCAGCTTAGACAACGGCGGACCGAACTATGGCTACACCTTC. Translating gives CASSLDNGGPNYGYTF. Drawing the rest from reference TRBV7-9 and TRBJ1-2, the complete variable domain is DTGVSQNPRHKITKRGQNVTFRCDPISEHNRLYWYRQTLGQGPEFLTYFQNEAQLEKSRLLSDRFSAERPKGSFSTLEIQRTEQGDSAMYLCASSLDNGGPNYGYTFGSGTRLTVV.

This clonotype was found many times. The CDR3 protein is CASSYSFGVGTEAFF. The CDR3 bases are TGTGCCAGCAGTTACTCGTTCGGGGTCGGCACTGAAGCTTTCTTT. V gene TRBV6-2 or TRBV6-3 combines with J gene TRBJ1-1; no clear D. The CDR3 has 15 residues. Germline loops: CDR1 MNHEY, CDR2 SVGEGT. V dropped 0 bases and J dropped 4 bases, with 12 bases sitting between them.

The chain carries TRBV9 and TRBJ2-3; 11 nucleotides line up with TRBD2. V lost 0 bases to trimming and J lost 0 bases; unmatched junction nucleotides: 6. Germline CDR1 is SGDLS and CDR2 is YYNGEE. There are 18 residues in the CDR3. As DNA, the CDR3 is TGTGCCAGCAGCGTAGGTAGCGGGGGGGATTCTAGCACAGATACGCAGTATTTT. Translated: CASSVGSGGDSSTDTQYF.

This clonotype was observed a handful of times. CDR3 residues: CATSRDLNGELFF. The CDR3 coding sequence is TGTGCCACCAGCAGAGATCTAAACGGGGAGCTGTTTTTT. The chain recombines TRBV15 with TRBJ2-2, with D hard to call. CDR3 length: 13 residues. Trimming took off 0 bases at V and 7 bases at J, with 6 bases between the two ends. Germline V gives CDR1 LNHNV, CDR2 YYDKDF (reference sequence). The entire variable domain, with the rest obtained from reference TRBV15 and TRBJ2-2, is as follows: DAMVIQNPRYQVTQFGKPVTLSCSQTLNHNVMYWYQQKSSQAPKLLFHYYDKDFNNEADTPDNFQSRRPNTSFCFLDIRSPGLGDTAMYLCATSRDLNGELFFGEGSRLTVL.

A few counts support this clonotype. The rearrangement links TRBV4-3 to TRBJ2-6; no clear D gene. Germline CDR1 reads LGHNA; CDR2 reads YSLEER. Trimming removed 0 bases from V and 1 base from J, with 4 bases in between. The CDR3 runs 15 residues. The CDR3 protein is CASSQDQSGANVLTF. The CDR3 DNA reads as TGCGCCAGCAGCCAAGATCAGTCTGGGGCCAACGTCCTGACTTTC.